This T cell receptor beta chain was documented in a study of blood T cell repertoires in COVID-19. Across the whole study: Samples of COVID-19 (acute and convalescent) were obtained from the United States, Italy and Spain. The analysed material was cDNA or gDNA that came from T cells, B-cell-depleted T cells, or PBMCs.

Germline V lookup: CDR1 SGHDT, CDR2 YYEEEE. The CDR3 runs 17 residues. Trimming took 1 base from V and 8 from J; bases not matched to a gene: 12. As processed by the authors: Scientists estimated how many nucleated cells there were by amplifying reference gene primers. Sequencing used immunoSEQ multiplex PCR; TCRdb keeps in-frame clones, though not all of them. Clonal size and the V and J genes are those of that table, whereas D and trimming came from the DNA. The sample holds 220,000 or so clones, roughly 84% seen once. The receptor's source is a man over 45 who had recovered from COVID-19. The specimen was peripheral blood. This chain connects TRBV5-6 to TRBJ2-1, with TRBD1 identical over 10 bases. The CDR3: CASSLNIWTGGAYEQFF. As DNA, the CDR3 is TGTGCCAGCAGCTTGAATATCTGGACAGGGGGGGCTTATGAGCAGTTCTTC.